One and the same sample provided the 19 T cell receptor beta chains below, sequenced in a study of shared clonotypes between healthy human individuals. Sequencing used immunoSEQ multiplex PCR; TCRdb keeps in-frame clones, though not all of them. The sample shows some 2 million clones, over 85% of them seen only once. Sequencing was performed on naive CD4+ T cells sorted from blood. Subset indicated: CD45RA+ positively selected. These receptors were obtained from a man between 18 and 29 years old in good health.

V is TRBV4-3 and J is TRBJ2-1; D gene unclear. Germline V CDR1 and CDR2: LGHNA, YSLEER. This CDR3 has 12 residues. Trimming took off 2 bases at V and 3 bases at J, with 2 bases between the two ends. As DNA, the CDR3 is TGCGCCAGCAGCCAACACTACAATGAGCAGTTCTTC. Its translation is CASSQHYNEQFF.

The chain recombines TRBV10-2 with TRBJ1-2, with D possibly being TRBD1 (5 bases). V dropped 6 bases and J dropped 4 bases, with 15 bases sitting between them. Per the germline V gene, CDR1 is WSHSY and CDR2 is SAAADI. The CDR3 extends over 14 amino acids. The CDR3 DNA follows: TGCGCCAGCAGGGGGGACGGCCTTATCTATGGCTACACCTTC. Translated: CASRGDGLIYGYTF.

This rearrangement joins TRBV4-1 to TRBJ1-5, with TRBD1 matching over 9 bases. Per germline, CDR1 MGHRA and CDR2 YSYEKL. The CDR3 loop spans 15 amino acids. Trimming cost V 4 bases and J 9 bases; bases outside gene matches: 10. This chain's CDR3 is CASSRSATGGTPQHF. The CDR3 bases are TGCGCCAGCAGCCGAAGCGCGACAGGGGGGACGCCCCAGCATTTT.

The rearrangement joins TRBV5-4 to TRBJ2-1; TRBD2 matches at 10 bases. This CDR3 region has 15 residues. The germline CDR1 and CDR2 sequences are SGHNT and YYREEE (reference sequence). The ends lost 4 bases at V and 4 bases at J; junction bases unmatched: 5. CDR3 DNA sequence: TGTGCCAGCAGCCGTGGACTAGCGGAATACAATGAGCAGTTCTTC. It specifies CASSRGLAEYNEQFF. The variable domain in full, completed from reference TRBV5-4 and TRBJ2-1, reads ETGVTQSPTHLIKTRGQQVTLRCSSQSGHNTVSWYQQALGQGPQFIFQYYREEENGRGNFPPRFSGLQFPNYSSELNVNALELDDSALYLCASSRGLAEYNEQFFGPGTRLTVL.

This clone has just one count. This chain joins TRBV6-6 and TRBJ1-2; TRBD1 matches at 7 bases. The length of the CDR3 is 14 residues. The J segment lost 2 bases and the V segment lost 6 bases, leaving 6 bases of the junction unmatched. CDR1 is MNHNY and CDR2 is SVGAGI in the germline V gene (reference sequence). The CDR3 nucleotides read TGTGCCAGCAGGAGAGACAGGGAAAACTATGGCTACACCTTC. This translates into CASRRDRENYGYTF.

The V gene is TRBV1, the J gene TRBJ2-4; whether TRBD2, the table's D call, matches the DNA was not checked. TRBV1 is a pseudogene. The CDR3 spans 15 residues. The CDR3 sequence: CTSSSQRGAKNIQYF. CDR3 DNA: TGCACCAGCAGCTCCCAGCGGGGAGCCAAAAACATTCAGTACTTC.

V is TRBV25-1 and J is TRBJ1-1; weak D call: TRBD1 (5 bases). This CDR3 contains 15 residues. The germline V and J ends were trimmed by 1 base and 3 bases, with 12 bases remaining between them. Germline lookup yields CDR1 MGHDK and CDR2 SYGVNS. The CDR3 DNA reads TGTGCCAGCAGTGAATCAGGGAAAGGTGACACTGAAGCTTTCTTT. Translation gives CASSESGKGDTEAFF.

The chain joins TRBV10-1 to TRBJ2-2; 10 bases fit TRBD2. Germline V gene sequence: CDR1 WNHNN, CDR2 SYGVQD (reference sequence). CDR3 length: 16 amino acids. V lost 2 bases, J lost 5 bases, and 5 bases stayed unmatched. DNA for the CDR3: TGCGCCAGCAGTGAGCTAGCGGGAGTGGGGACCGGGGAGCTGTTTTTT. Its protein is CASSELAGVGTGELFF.

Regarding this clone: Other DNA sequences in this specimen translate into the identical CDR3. The CDR3 reads CSVGGASNQPQHF. CDR3 bases: TGCAGCGTTGGGGGGGCCAGCAATCAGCCCCAGCATTTT. The chain recombines TRBV29-1 with TRBJ1-5; weak D call: TRBD1 (6 bases). Germline CDR1 and CDR2: SQVTM and ANQGSEA. The CDR3 spans 13 residues. Trimming removed 4 bases at V and 1 base at J, with 8 bases between.

Here the CDR3 reads CASTVTSLGNTGELFF. The DNA for the CDR3 is TGTGCCAGCACCGTCACCAGCCTGGGGAACACCGGGGAGCTGTTTTTT. The chain combines TRBV11-2 with TRBJ1-3, with no clear D. The last part of the DNA fits TRBJ2-2 better; the J call may be wrong. In germline, CDR1 is SGHAT, CDR2 FQNNGV. The CDR3 totals 16 residues.

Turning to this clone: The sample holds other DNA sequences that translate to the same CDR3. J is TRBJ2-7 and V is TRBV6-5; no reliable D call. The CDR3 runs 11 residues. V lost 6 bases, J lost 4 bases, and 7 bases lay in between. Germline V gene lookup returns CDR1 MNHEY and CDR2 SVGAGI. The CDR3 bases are TGTGCCAGCAGCTTAAATTACGAGCAGTACTTC. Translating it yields CASSLNYEQYF.

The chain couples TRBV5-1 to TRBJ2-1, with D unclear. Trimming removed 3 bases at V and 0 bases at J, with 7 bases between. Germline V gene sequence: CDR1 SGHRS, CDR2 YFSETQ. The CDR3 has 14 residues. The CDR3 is CASSSEFSYNEQFF. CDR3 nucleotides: TGCGCCAGCAGCTCTGAATTCTCCTACAATGAGCAGTTCTTC.

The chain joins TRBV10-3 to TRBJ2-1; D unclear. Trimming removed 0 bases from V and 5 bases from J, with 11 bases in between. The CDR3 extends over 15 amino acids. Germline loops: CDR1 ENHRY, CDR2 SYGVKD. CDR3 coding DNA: TGTGCCATCAGTGAGTCCGGTTCTTATAACAATGAGCAGTTCTTC. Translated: CAISESGSYNNEQFF.

The CDR3 DNA follows: TGCGCCAGCAGCCAAGGGGATCCCCCCGGGTCATCTCTGTACTTC. Translating it yields CASSQGDPPGSSLYF. J is TRBJ2-7 and V is TRBV4-3; D not certain. V was cut by 1 base and J by 12 bases, with 22 bases left in between. In germline, CDR1 is LGHNA, CDR2 YSLEER. The CDR3 length is 15 residues.

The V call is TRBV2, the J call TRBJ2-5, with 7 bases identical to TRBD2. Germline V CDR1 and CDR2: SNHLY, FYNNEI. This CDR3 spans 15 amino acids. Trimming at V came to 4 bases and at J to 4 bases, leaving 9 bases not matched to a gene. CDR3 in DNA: TGTGCCAGCAGTGGAAGTGGGGGGGGTTCAGAGACCCAGTACTTC. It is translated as CASSGSGGGSETQYF.

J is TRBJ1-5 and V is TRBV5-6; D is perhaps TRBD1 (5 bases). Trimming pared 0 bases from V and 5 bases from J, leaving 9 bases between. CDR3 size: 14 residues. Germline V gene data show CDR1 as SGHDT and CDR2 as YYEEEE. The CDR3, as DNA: TGTGCCAGCAGCTTGGCAGGGCTCGATCAGCCCCAGCATTTT. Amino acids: CASSLAGLDQPQHF.

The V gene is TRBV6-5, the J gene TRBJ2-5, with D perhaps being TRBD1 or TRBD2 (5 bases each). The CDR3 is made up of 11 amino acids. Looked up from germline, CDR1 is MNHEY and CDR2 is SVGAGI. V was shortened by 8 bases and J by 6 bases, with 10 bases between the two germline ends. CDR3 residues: CASWGGQTQYF. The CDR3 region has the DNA TGTGCCAGCTGGGGCGGGCAGACCCAGTACTTC.

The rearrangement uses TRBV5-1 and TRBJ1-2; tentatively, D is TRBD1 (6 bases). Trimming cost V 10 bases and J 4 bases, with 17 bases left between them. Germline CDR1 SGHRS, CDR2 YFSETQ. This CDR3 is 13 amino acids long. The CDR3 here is CAARQDRGYGYTF. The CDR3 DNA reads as TGCGCCGCTCGACAGGACAGAGGCTATGGCTACACCTTC.

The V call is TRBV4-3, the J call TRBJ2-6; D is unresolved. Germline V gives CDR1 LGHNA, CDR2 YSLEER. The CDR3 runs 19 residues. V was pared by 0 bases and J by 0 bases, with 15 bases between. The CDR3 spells CASSQDPSGVGSGANVLTF. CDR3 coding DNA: TGCGCCAGCAGCCAAGACCCCTCCGGAGTCGGCTCTGGGGCCAACGTCCTGACTTTC.